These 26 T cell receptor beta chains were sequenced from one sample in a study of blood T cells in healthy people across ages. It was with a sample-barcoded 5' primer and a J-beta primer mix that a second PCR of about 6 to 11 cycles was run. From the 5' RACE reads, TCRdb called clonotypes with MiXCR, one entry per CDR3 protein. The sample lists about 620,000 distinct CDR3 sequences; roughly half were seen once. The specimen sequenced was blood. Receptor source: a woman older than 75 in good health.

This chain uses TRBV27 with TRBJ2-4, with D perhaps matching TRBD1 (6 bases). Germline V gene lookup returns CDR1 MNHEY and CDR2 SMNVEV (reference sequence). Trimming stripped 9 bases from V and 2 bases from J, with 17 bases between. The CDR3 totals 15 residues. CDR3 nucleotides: TGTGCCAGTCACTCGGCAGGGGAGACCAAAAACATTCAGTACTTC. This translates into CASHSAGETKNIQYF.

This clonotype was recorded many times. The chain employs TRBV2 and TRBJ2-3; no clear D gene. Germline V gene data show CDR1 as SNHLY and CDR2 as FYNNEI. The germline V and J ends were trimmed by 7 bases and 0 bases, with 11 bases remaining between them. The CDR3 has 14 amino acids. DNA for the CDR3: TGTGCCAGCACACTCGCGCTTAGCACAGATACGCAGTATTTT. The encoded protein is CASTLALSTDTQYF.

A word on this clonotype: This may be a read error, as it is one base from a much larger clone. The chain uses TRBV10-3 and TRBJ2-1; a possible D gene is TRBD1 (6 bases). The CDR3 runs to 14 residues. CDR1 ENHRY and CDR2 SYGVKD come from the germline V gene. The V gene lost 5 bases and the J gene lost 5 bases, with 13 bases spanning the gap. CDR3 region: CAISRGRGHNEQFF. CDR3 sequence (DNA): TGTGCCATCAGTAGGGGCAGGGGCCACAATGAGCAGTTCTTC.

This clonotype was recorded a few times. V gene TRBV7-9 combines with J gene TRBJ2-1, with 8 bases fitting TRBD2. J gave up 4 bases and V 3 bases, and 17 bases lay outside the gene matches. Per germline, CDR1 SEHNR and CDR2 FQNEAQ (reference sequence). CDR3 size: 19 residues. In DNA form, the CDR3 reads TGTGCCAGCAGCTTCCCCTCTAGCGGGTCCGCCAGGGGTTACAATGAGCAGTTCTTC. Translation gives CASSFPSSGSARGYNEQFF.

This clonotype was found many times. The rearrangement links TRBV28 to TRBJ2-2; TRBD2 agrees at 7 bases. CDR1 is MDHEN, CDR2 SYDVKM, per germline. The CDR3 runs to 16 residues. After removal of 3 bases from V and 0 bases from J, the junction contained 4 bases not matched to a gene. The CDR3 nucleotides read TGTGCCAGCAGTTTTGTGGGAGGGACGAACACCGGGGAGCTGTTTTTT. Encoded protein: CASSFVGGTNTGELFF.

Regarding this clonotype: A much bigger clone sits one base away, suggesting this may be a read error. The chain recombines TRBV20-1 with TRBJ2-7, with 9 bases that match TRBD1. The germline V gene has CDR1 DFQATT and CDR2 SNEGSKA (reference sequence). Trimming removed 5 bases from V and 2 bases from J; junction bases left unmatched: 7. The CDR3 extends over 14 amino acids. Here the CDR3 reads CSAVPRDRAYEQYF. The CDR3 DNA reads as TGCAGTGCTGTCCCCAGGGACAGGGCCTACGAGCAGTACTTC.

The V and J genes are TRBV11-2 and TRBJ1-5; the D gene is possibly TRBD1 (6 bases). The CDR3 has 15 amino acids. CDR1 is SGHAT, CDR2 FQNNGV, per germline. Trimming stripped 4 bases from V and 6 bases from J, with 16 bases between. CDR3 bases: TGTGCCAGCAGCTCGGGTGCCGGGGGGCCTCAGCCCCAGCATTTT. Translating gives CASSSGAGGPQPQHF.

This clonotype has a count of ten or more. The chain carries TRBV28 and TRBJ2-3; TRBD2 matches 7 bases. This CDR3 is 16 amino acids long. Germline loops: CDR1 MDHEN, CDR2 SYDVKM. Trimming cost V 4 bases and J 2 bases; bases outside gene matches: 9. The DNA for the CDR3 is TGTGCCAGCAGTTCTCCGGGACTACTCTCCACAGATACGCAGTATTTT. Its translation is CASSSPGLLSTDTQYF.

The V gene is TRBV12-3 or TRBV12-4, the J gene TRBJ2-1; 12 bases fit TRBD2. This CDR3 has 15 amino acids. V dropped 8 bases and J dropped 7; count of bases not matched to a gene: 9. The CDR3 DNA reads TGTGCCAGCTCAGCTCTAGGACTAGCGGGAAATGAGCAGTTCTTC. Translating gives CASSALGLAGNEQFF.

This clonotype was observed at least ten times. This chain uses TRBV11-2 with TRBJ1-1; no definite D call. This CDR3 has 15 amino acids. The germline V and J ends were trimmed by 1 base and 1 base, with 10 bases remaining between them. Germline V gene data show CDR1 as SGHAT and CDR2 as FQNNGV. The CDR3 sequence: CASSLGLGRNTEAFF. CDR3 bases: TGTGCCAGCAGCTTAGGCTTAGGTCGGAACACTGAAGCTTTCTTT.

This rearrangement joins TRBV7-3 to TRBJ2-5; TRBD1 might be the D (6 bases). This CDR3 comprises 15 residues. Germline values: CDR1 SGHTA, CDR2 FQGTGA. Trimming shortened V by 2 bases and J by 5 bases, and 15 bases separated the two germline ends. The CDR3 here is CASSLGGRGSETQYF. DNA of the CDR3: TGTGCCAGCAGCTTAGGCGGCAGGGGAAGCGAGACCCAGTACTTC.

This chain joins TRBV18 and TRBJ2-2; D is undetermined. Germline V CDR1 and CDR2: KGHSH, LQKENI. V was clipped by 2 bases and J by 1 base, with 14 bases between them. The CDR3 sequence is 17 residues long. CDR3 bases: TGTGCCAGCTCACCATTCAGAGAGCCCGAGAACACCGGGGAGCTGTTTTTT. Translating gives CASSPFREPENTGELFF.

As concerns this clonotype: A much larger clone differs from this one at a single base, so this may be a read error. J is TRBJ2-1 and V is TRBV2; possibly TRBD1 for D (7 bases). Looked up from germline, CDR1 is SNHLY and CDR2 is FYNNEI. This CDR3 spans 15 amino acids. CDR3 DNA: TGTGCCAGCAGTGTCCAGGGGGAGGCCTACAAGGAGCAGTTCTTC. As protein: CASSVQGEAYKEQFF. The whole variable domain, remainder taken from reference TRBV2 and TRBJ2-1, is EPEVTQTPSHQVTQMGQEVILRCVPISNHLYFYWYRQILGQKVEFLVSFYNNEISEKSEIFDDQFSVERPDGSNFTLKIRSTKLEDSAMYFCASSVQGEAYKEQFFGPGTRLTVL.

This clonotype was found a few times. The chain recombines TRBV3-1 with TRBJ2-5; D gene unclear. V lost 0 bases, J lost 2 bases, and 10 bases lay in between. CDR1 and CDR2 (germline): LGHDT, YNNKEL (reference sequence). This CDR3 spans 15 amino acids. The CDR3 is CASSQDAPRQETQYF. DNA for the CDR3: TGTGCCAGCAGCCAAGATGCGCCTCGTCAAGAGACCCAGTACTTC.

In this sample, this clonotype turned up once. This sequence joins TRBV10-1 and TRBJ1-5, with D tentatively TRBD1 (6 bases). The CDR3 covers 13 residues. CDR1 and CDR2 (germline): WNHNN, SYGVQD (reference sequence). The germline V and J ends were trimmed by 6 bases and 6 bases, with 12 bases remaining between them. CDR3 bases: TGCGCCAGCAGCATGGGACAAAGTCAGCCCCAGCATTTT. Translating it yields CASSMGQSQPQHF.

Here the CDR3 DNA reads TGTGCCACCAGCGTAAGACCCGGGACTAATAAAAACATTCAGTACTTC. It codes for CATSVRPGTNKNIQYF. The chain uses TRBV15 and TRBJ2-4; 7 bases match TRBD2. The ends lost 5 bases at V and 4 bases at J; junction bases unmatched: 11. Germline CDR1 reads LNHNV; CDR2 reads YYDKDF (reference sequence). There are 16 residues in the CDR3.

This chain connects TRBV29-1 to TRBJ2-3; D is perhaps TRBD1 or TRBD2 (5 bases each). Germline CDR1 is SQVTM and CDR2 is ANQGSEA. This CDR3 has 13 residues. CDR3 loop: CGAGTGSTDTQYF. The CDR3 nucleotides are TGCGGCGCCGGGACCGGTAGCACAGATACGCAGTATTTT.

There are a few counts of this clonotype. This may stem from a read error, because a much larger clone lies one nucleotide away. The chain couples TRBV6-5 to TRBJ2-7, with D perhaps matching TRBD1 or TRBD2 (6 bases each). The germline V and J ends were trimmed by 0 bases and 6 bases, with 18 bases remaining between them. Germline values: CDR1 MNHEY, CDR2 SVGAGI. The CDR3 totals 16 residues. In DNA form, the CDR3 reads TGTGCCAGCAGTTACTCTCCATGGGGGGCACCCAGCGAGCAGTACTTC. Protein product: CASSYSPWGAPSEQYF.

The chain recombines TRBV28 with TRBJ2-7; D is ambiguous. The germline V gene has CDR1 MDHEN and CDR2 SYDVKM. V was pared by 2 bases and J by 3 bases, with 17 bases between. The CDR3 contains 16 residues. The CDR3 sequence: CASSLPSTLGGYEQYF. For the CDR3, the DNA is TGTGCCAGCAGTTTACCAAGTACATTAGGCGGCTACGAGCAGTACTTC.

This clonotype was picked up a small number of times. CDR3 sequence: CASSQAPAGGRSSYEQYF. CDR3 in DNA: TGTGCCAGCAGCCAAGCTCCAGCTGGCGGGAGAAGCTCCTACGAGCAGTACTTC. The V call is TRBV3-1, the J call TRBJ2-7; TRBD2 matches at 7 bases. This CDR3 spans 18 amino acids. The J segment lost 0 bases and the V segment lost 1 base, leaving 12 bases of the junction unmatched. Looked up from germline, CDR1 is LGHDT and CDR2 is YNNKEL (reference sequence).

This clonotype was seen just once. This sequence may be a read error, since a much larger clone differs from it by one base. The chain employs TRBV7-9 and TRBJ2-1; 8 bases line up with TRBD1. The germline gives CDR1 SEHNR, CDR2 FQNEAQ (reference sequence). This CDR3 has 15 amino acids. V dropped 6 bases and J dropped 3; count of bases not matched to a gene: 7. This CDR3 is CASRLDRGCYNEQFF. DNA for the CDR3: TGTGCCAGCAGGCTCGACAGGGGATGCTACAATGAGCAGTTCTTC.

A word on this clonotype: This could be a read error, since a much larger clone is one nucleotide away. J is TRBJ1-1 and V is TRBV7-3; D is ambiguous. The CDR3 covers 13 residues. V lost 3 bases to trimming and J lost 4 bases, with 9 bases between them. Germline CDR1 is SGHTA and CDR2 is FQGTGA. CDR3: CASSFGQSTEAFF. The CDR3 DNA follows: TGTGCCAGCAGCTTTGGTCAGAGCACTGAAGCTTTCTTT.

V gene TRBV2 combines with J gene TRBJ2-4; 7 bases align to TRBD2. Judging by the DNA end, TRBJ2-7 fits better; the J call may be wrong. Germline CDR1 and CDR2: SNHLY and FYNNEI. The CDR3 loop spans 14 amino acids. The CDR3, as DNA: TGTGCCAGCAGTGTTGGCTTGGGAGGGCACGAGCAGTACTTC. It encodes CASSVGLGGHEQYF.

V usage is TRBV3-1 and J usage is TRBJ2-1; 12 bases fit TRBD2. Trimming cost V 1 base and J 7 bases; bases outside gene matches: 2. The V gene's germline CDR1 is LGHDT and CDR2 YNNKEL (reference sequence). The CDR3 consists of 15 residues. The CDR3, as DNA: TGTGCCAGCAGCCAAGGCGGACTAGCGGGGAATGAGCAGTTCTTC. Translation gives CASSQGGLAGNEQFF.

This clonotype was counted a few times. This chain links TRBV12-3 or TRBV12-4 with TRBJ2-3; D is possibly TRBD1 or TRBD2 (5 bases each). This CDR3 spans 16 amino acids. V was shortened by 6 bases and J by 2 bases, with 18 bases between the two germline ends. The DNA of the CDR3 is TGTGCCAGCAGGCAAAGATCCCGGGGCCCCACAGATACGCAGTATTTT. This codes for CASRQRSRGPTDTQYF.

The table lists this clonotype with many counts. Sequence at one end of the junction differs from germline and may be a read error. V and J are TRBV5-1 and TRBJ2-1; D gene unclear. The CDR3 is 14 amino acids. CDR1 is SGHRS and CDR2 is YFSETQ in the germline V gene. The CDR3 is CASSPPSSYNEQFF. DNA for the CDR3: TGTGCCAGCAGCCCCCCGAGCTCCTACAATGAGCAGTTCTTC. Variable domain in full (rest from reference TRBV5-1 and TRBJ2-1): KAGVTQTPRYLIKTRGQQVTLSCSPISGHRSVSWYQQTPGQGLQFLFEYFSETQRNKGNFPGRFSGRQFSNSRSEMNVSTLELGDSALYLCASSPPSSYNEQFFGPGTRLTVL.